The entry that follows covers one T cell receptor (beta chain) sequence. Its binding antigen is unknown. Base qualities are missing; no much larger clone stands one base away. This sample is part of a study of circulating CD8 cells and anti-PD-1 response in melanoma (dated by TCRdb to about 2020). Background for the entire study: Nivolumab was administered to patients intravenously at 3 mg/kg every 2 weeks. Of the 13 patients in the melanoma cohort, seven received anti-PD-1 as first-line therapy and six had prior targeted therapy or immunotherapy. The TCR repertoire analysis was performed on some 11 melanoma patients, comprising 7 non-responders and 4 responders. PD-1 on on-treatment samples was detected using a biotinylated anti-human IgG4 antibody. Patients with complete or partial responses were classified as responders; those with stable or progressive disease (RECIST v1.1) as non-responders. Findings and caveats that apply to the study as a whole: Tumor material was not accessible, so tumor reactivity was assessed by peptide assays on expanded sorted subsets instead. The highest diversity was observed in the DNEG repertoire, similar and higher clonality was shown by the PD-1 and DPOS repertoires, and the lowest diversity was found in the TIGIT repertoires. Experiments were generally performed without replicates because of limited material. The authors pointed out that the cohort included both treatment-naive and previously treated patients, and that this mix could influence the results. Only baseline and M1 samples, drawn from a small cohort with few responders, went into the published TCR repertoire comparisons. Repertoires were found to be largely private between subsets, with under 7% of TRB clonotypes shared at M1, and the highest sharing was observed between DPOS and TIGIT.

There are 15 amino acids in the CDR3, from cysteine to phenylalanine inclusive. CDR3 DNA is the only sequence kept; it has 45 bases, read in frame from the first base. The germline V and J ends show losses of 3 bases and 5 bases respectively, and no gene match explains 6 bases of the junction. CDR1 and CDR2, per the germline V gene, are SNHLY and FYNNEI. Four subsets defined by PD-1 and/or TIGIT were sorted from live CD3+CD8+TCRalphabeta+ cells on a BD FACSAria II cell sorter. Circulating CD8 T cells were sorted into four subsets by PD-1 and TIGIT expression to characterize their relevance to anti-PD-1 therapy response. For every sorted CD8 T-cell subset, sequencing covered both the TCR alpha and the TCR beta chains. Peripheral blood was collected before the first anti-PD-1 injection, after two injections and after four injections. Ficoll gradient centrifugation was used to isolate PBMCs right away. Until use, PBMCs were stored frozen in liquid nitrogen in RPMI containing about 18% FCS and approximately 9.4% DMSO. After thawing, PBMCs were stained with a viability dye plus antibodies against CD3, CD8alpha, TCRalphabeta, PD-1 and TIGIT. The RNeasy Kit was used to extract total RNA, and all samples had a RIN greater than 7.

TCRdb names NextSeq 500 as the instrument used. TCR libraries were prepared from around 16 ng of total RNA with the QIAseq Immune Repertoire RNA Library Kit, Human TCR Panel. The TCR libraries were sequenced on an Illumina NextSeq using a Mid Output V2 kit and asymmetric 261x41 paired-end reads. Each TCR library was diluted to around 4 nM, after which the TCR libraries were pooled, denatured and loaded at roughly 1 pM. The authors' analysis ran thus. TCR FASTQ files were processed in the QIAGEN GeneGlobe Data Analysis Center, and downstream analysis was performed in R 3.5.2. Clonality was computed as one minus Shannon entropy normalized by the log of the number of unique productive sequences. Within each subset, Fisher exact tests at 5% FDR identified TRA or TRB clonotypes differing in abundance between baseline and M1. Clonotypes with differential abundance were classified as emerging, expanding, contracting or non-expanding/contracting. Morisita's overlap index was used to measure how much repertoires overlapped between patients. TCRdb reprocessing: public reads trimmed at Q25 with fastp, clones called with MiXCR, in-frame beta chains kept. Rows matching on CDR3 protein sequence are summarized as one entry with the most common DNA and genes. The V and J calls were not made by the authors but by TCRdb's processing. This sample lists over 200 distinct CDR3 sequences; about 6.3% were detected once. The top ten clones comprise 60% to 80% of the sample.

The receptor was isolated from a human donor with melanoma. The material sequenced was CD8+ T cells from PBMCs, taken at baseline or after one month of anti-PD-1 therapy (not recorded which). Here the chain combines TRBV2 and TRBJ2-1, and TRBD2 aligns with 8 junction nucleotides. The nucleotide sequence is TGTGCCAGCAGTGACTCACTAGCGGAGAACAATGAGCAGTTCTTC. The encoded protein is CASSDSLAENNEQFF.